This T cell receptor beta chain was identified in a study of cytomegalovirus exposure and HLA in healthy donors. Background on the study: Unique TCRs from HLA-typed donors, 70 million to 100 million of them, were held in an early data release. Study outcomes and limitations: CMV serostatus was the sole immune exposure information available.

As for this clone: Antigen specificity is unknown.

PCR used 60 Vbeta primers and 13 Jbeta primers. Sequenced by immunoSEQ multiplex PCR; TCRdb stores in-frame clones only, minus some. The data show tens of thousands of clones, roughly 80% seen once. The clonotype was recovered from a woman between 40 and 55 years old in good health and CMV-seropositive. The sequenced sample was PBMCs.

The CDR3 reads CASSVSSGGANTGELFF. The CDR3 nucleotides read TGTGCCAGCAGTGTTTCTAGCGGGGGGGCGAACACCGGGGAGCTGTTTTTT. The rearrangement uses TRBV2 and TRBJ2-2, with TRBD2 matching over 12 bases. The CDR3 loop spans 17 amino acids. The germline gives CDR1 SNHLY, CDR2 FYNNEI. Trimming cost V 4 bases and J 0 bases; bases outside gene matches: 3.